A selection of T cell receptor beta chains follows, all from one sample in a study of T-cell reconstitution after alpha-beta-depleted transplantation in children. Each CDR3 protein is one row after TCRdb ran MiXCR on the PCR reads. The sample includes about 58,000 distinct CDR3 sequences, 40% to 45% of them seen just once. The sample here was PBMCs, mostly from graft donor cells, taken 360 days after TCRalphabeta/CD19-depleted stem cell transplant. These TCRs come from a male patient younger than 18 who had a stem cell transplant for acute lymphoblastic leukemia, so the T cells may come from the graft donor. Each CDR3 is given without its conserved first and last residue.

TRBV6-2/TRBV6-3	TRBJ1-1	ASSYSYRIAGTAMNTEAF
TRBV20-1	TRBJ2-7	SASGFTYEQY
TRBV5-1	TRBJ2-5	ASSMERFQETQY
TRBV4-3	TRBJ2-3	ASSQQMASGGGATDTQY
TRBV9	TRBJ2-7	ASSPGHTEQY
TRBV7-9	TRBJ2-2	ASSFSGDTGELF
TRBV28	TRBJ1-1	ASSLDTLNTEAF
TRBV28	TRBJ2-2	ASVSNTGELF
TRBV6-2/TRBV6-3	TRBJ1-1	ASSYVRGTEAF
TRBV7-9	TRBJ2-3	ASSLAGVGTDTQY
TRBV5-1	TRBJ1-4	ASSTGTGGGNEKLF
TRBV27	TRBJ2-7	ASSSGTGVMTRYEQY
TRBV20-1	TRBJ2-7	SARDKLISGEQY
TRBV27	TRBJ2-7	ASSSSGQGAYEQY